This section outlines one T cell receptor (beta chain) sequence together with its context. These data belong to a study of blood T cell repertoires in COVID-19. Study background: From the United States, Italy and Spain came samples of acute and convalescent COVID-19. T cells, B-cell-depleted T cells, or PBMCs supplied cDNA or gDNA.

As processed by the authors: Amplification with reference gene primers provided the estimates of nucleated cell counts. TCRdb's table, derived via immunoSEQ multiplex PCR, lists solely in-frame clones and lacks some. The DNA was the basis for D and trimming; V, J and clone size are from that table. Here the sample spans roughly 97,000 clones, around four fifths being singletons. Per germline, CDR1 SQVTM and CDR2 ANQGSEA. This CDR3 is 12 amino acids long. V lost 6 bases to trimming and J lost 3 bases; unmatched junction nucleotides: 3. The chain recombines TRBV29-1 with TRBJ2-5; 8 positions agree with TRBD1. The sequenced material came from peripheral blood. This TCR derives from a man in his sixties with acute or convalescent COVID-19. CDR3 loop: CSVGQEEETQYF. DNA for the CDR3: TGCAGCGTGGGACAGGAGGAAGAGACCCAGTACTTC.